One and the same sample provided the 20 T cell receptor beta chains below, sequenced in a study of cytomegalovirus exposure and HLA in healthy donors. Use of 60 Vbeta and 13 Jbeta primers characterized the PCR. The protocol was immunoSEQ multiplex PCR, while the TCRdb copy is restricted to in-frame clones and leaves out a portion. This table holds about 150,000 clones, 55% to 70% found once. Sequenced: PBMCs. All receptors come from a woman aged 60-70 years in good health and CMV-seropositive.

V and J are TRBV7-2 and TRBJ2-3; 10 nucleotides align to TRBD2. The J segment lost 6 bases and the V segment lost 5 bases, leaving 14 bases of the junction unmatched. Germline lookup yields CDR1 SGHTA and CDR2 FQGNSA. The CDR3 loop spans 17 amino acids. As DNA, the CDR3 is TGTGCCAGCAGCCCCAGACTAGCGGGCCGGTATCGTGATACGCAGTATTTT. Residues: CASSPRLAGRYRDTQYF.

This clone was seen a handful of times. The gene calls are TRBV7-8 and TRBJ2-2, with TRBD2 identical over 12 bases. V gave up 1 base and J gave up 5 bases; unmatched junction bases: 5. This CDR3 contains 17 residues. Germline V gene data show CDR1 as SGHVS and CDR2 as FQNEAQ. The CDR3 DNA follows: TGTGCCAGCAGCTTAGGACTAGCGGGAGCTGGGACCGGGGAGCTGTTTTTT. Translation: CASSLGLAGAGTGELFF. Supplemented by reference TRBV7-8 and TRBJ2-2, the full variable domain reads GAGVSQSPRYKVAKRGQDVALRCDPISGHVSLFWYQQALGQGPEFLTYFQNEAQLDKSGLPSDRFFAERPEGSVSTLKIQRTQQEDSAVYLCASSLGLAGAGTGELFFGEGSRLTVL.

The chain has TRBV20-1 and TRBJ2-7; no definite D call. Germline CDR1 and CDR2: DFQATT and SNEGSKA (reference sequence). This CDR3 spans 11 amino acids. Trimming cost V 5 bases and J 5 bases, with 10 bases left between them. DNA of the CDR3: TGCAGTGCTTCCCCTACCCACGAGCAGTACTTC. This codes for CSASPTHEQYF.

This chain joins TRBV27 and TRBJ2-3; 7 nucleotides match TRBD1. V lost 3 bases, J lost 8 bases, and 8 bases stayed unmatched. This CDR3 has 14 residues. From germline, CDR1 is MNHEY and CDR2 SMNVEV (reference sequence). The CDR3 DNA sequence: TGTGCCAGCAGTTTTGGGGACAGTCGTGGTACGCAGTATTTT. This gives the protein CASSFGDSRGTQYF.

This clone has just a few counts. The rearrangement links TRBV7-2 to TRBJ2-3, with D maybe TRBD1 (5 bases). V lost 2 bases and J lost 0, with 6 bases in between. Germline CDR1 and CDR2: SGHTA and FQGNSA. This CDR3 is 14 amino acids long. Here the CDR3 DNA reads TGTGCCAGCAGCTTATCAGGGAGCACAGATACGCAGTATTTT. This gives the protein CASSLSGSTDTQYF. Full variable domain (outside the CDR3, taken from reference TRBV7-2 and TRBJ2-3): GAGVSQSPSNKVTEKGKDVELRCDPISGHTALYWYRQSLGQGLEFLIYFQGNSAPDKSGLPSDRFSAERTGGSVSTLTIQRTQQEDSAVYLCASSLSGSTDTQYFGPGTRLTVL.

This clone has just a few counts. V usage is TRBV27 and J usage is TRBJ2-1; the match to TRBD2 covers 13 bases. Germline CDR1 is MNHEY and CDR2 is SMNVEV (reference sequence). This CDR3 is 16 amino acids long. V lost 3 bases and J lost 7; bases outside the gene matches: 6. CDR3 protein: CASSFGTSGVGNEQFF. The CDR3 nucleotides are TGTGCCAGCAGTTTTGGGACTAGCGGGGTTGGGAATGAGCAGTTCTTC.

The genes are TRBV19 and TRBJ2-2; TRBD2 matches 9 bases. Germline loops: CDR1 LNHDA, CDR2 SQIVND (reference sequence). There are 16 residues in the CDR3. V was clipped by 6 bases and J by 5 bases; unmatched bases: 10. CDR3 nucleotides: TGTGCCAGTAGACCGGGGGGGAGCGGGAGGACCGGGGAGCTGTTTTTT. Protein sequence: CASRPGGSGRTGELFF.

The genes are TRBV11-2 and TRBJ2-5; D perhaps matches TRBD2 (6 bases). The CDR3 is made up of 16 amino acids. Germline CDR1 SGHAT, CDR2 FQNNGV. V shed 2 bases and J shed 3 bases, with 16 bases lying between them. DNA of the CDR3: TGTGCCAGCAGCTTACGTGGACGGACGGGGGAAGAGACCCAGTACTTC. Translation: CASSLRGRTGEETQYF.

The rearrangement links TRBV2 to TRBJ2-3; 7 nucleotides line up with TRBD2. CDR3 length: 14 amino acids. J lost 1 base, V lost 9 bases, and 7 bases had no gene match. CDR1 SNHLY and CDR2 FYNNEI come from the germline V gene. In nucleotides, the CDR3 is TGTGCCAGGGGAGGCGGGAGCGGCACAGATACGCAGTATTTT. This sequence encodes CARGGGSGTDTQYF.

This chain uses TRBV18 with TRBJ1-1; 11 nucleotides align to TRBD1. Looked up from germline, CDR1 is KGHSH and CDR2 is LQKENI. The CDR3 is made up of 14 amino acids. The J segment lost 9 bases and the V segment lost 6 bases, leaving 9 bases of the junction unmatched. The CDR3 DNA sequence: TGTGCCAGCTCGTTGGGACAGGGGGTTACTCAAGCTTTCTTT. This sequence encodes CASSLGQGVTQAFF. The full variable domain, with the rest looked up from reference TRBV18 and TRBJ1-1, is NAGVMQNPRHLVRRRGQEARLRCSPMKGHSHVYWYRQLPEEGLKFMVYLQKENIIDESGMPKERFSAEFPKEGPSILRIQQVVRGDSAAYFCASSLGQGVTQAFFGQGTRLTVV.

V is TRBV19 and J is TRBJ2-1; 9 bases align to TRBD2. Germline lookup yields CDR1 LNHDA and CDR2 SQIVND (reference sequence). V lost 5 bases and J lost 0; bases outside the gene matches: 5. The CDR3 runs to 16 residues. CDR3: CASSVLAGGSYNEQFF. The CDR3 nucleotides read TGTGCCAGTAGTGTACTAGCGGGTGGCTCCTACAATGAGCAGTTCTTC. Combining the CDR3 with reference TRBV19 and TRBJ2-1 gives the whole variable domain DGGITQSPKYLFRKEGQNVTLSCEQNLNHDAMYWYRQDPGQGLRLIYYSQIVNDFQKGDIAEGYSVSREKKESFPLTVTSAQKNPTAFYLCASSVLAGGSYNEQFFGPGTRLTVL.

This sequence joins TRBV7-2 and TRBJ2-5, with 7 nucleotides matching TRBD1. After removal of 5 bases from V and 4 bases from J, the junction contained 7 bases not matched to a gene. The CDR3 consists of 14 residues. Germline V gives CDR1 SGHTA, CDR2 FQGNSA. CDR3 in DNA: TGTGCCAGCAGCCCCCGACGGACAGGAGAGACCCAGTACTTC. This codes for CASSPRRTGETQYF.

The chain is built from TRBV5-1 and TRBJ1-2; weak D call: TRBD1 (6 bases). V dropped 0 bases and J dropped 0 bases, with 15 bases sitting between them. The CDR3 sequence is 17 residues long. Germline CDR1 reads SGHRS; CDR2 reads YFSETQ. CDR3: CASSLGGQATANYGYTF. The DNA of the CDR3 is TGCGCCAGCAGCTTGGGGGGGCAGGCAACAGCTAACTATGGCTACACCTTC.

This clone was picked up a small number of times. CDR3: CASSIGTSGFYEQYF. The CDR3, as DNA: TGTGCCAGTAGTATAGGGACTAGCGGCTTCTACGAGCAGTACTTC. The chain is built from TRBV19 and TRBJ2-7, with 10 bases matching TRBD2. The J segment lost 3 bases and the V segment lost 1 base, leaving 3 bases of the junction unmatched. CDR3 length: 15 amino acids. Germline V gene sequence: CDR1 LNHDA, CDR2 SQIVND (reference sequence).

The chain uses TRBV30 and TRBJ2-1; TRBD2 aligns across 11 bases. The CDR3 runs 16 residues. Germline values: CDR1 GTSNPN, CDR2 SVGIG (reference sequence). V trimming: 1 base; J trimming: 4 bases; junction bases outside the gene matches: 6. The CDR3 DNA reads as TGTGCCTGGAGTGCGGAGGGACTAGCGGAATACAATGAGCAGTTCTTC. Protein sequence: CAWSAEGLAEYNEQFF.

V usage is TRBV27 and J usage is TRBJ2-7; 8 bases agree with TRBD2. With V trimmed by 2 bases and J by 2 bases, 2 bases remained unmatched. Germline V gene lookup returns CDR1 MNHEY and CDR2 SMNVEV (reference sequence). The CDR3 covers 14 residues. The CDR3, as DNA: TGTGCCAGCAGTTTAACTAGCGGAGCCTACGAGCAGTACTTC. Translation: CASSLTSGAYEQYF.

A few counts support this clone. The chain couples TRBV9 to TRBJ1-1; TRBD1 aligns across 8 bases. Germline V gene sequence: CDR1 SGDLS, CDR2 YYNGEE. V shed 3 bases, J shed 0 bases, and the junction held 1 base outside the gene matches. This CDR3 has 14 residues. CDR3 in amino acids: CASSGDRMNTEAFF. CDR3 coding DNA: TGTGCCAGCAGCGGGGACAGGATGAACACTGAAGCTTTCTTT. Drawing the rest from reference TRBV9 and TRBJ1-1, the complete variable domain is DSGVTQTPKHLITATGQRVTLRCSPRSGDLSVYWYQQSLDQGLQFLIQYYNGEERAKGNILERFSAQQFPDLHSELNLSSLELGDSALYFCASSGDRMNTEAFFGQGTRLTVV.

V usage is TRBV5-1 and J usage is TRBJ1-1; 7 bases are shared with TRBD1. Germline V lookup: CDR1 SGHRS, CDR2 YFSETQ. Losses at the gene ends were 0 bases for V and 2 bases for J; bases not matched to a gene: 7. The CDR3 runs to 16 residues. As DNA, the CDR3 is TGCGCCAGCAGCTTGGAGGGACAGCAGTATAACACTGAAGCTTTCTTT. Protein sequence: CASSLEGQQYNTEAFF.

The chain couples TRBV5-6 to TRBJ1-2; 7 bases match TRBD1. J was trimmed by 3 bases and V by 5 bases; bases with no gene match: 7. Germline-derived CDR1 and CDR2 are SGHDT and YYEEEE. The CDR3 spans 14 residues. The CDR3: CASRQRDRYYGYTF. In DNA, the CDR3 is TGTGCCAGCAGACAACGGGACAGATACTATGGCTACACCTTC.

This clone has more than one count but fewer than ten. The chain is built from TRBV7-2 and TRBJ2-7; D unclear. The ends were cut back, 5 bases at V and 3 bases at J, with 8 bases in the middle. The germline gives CDR1 SGHTA, CDR2 FQGNSA. The CDR3 length is 12 residues. The CDR3 nucleotides read TGTGCCAGCAGCCCAACTGGCTACGAGCAGTACTTC. It is translated as CASSPTGYEQYF.